This entry lists 26 T cell receptor beta chains sequenced from one sample in a study of shared clonotypes between healthy human individuals. The data were produced by immunoSEQ multiplex PCR, yet TCRdb's version contains in-frame clones alone and is incomplete. Of 400,000 to 500,000 clones listed, about three quarters are singletons. The sequencing sample was made of PBMCs. These receptor sequences come from a woman aged 40 to 55 in good health. Some clones in this sample may be carry-over from other donors' samples.

The chain has TRBV7-2 and TRBJ2-7; D might be TRBD2 (5 bases). The CDR3 is made up of 12 amino acids. Trimming left V 0 bases short and J 6 bases short, with 6 bases between. Germline CDR1 is SGHTA and CDR2 is FQGNSA. As DNA, the CDR3 is TGTGCCAGCAGCTTAGCGAGGGTCGAGCAGTACTTC. Protein sequence: CASSLARVEQYF.

The chain links TRBV28 to TRBJ2-3; TRBD1 or TRBD2 may be the D gene (7 bases each). The germline CDR1 and CDR2 sequences are MDHEN and SYDVKM. With 6 bases removed from V and 1 base from J, the gap between germline ends came to 11 bases. The CDR3 contains 14 residues. CDR3 in amino acids: CASRGGTGTDTQYF. DNA for the CDR3: TGTGCCAGCAGGGGGGGGACAGGCACAGATACGCAGTATTTT.

In its sample, this clone was seen many times. V and J are TRBV5-4 and TRBJ2-2, with 7 bases matching TRBD1. The V segment lost 7 bases and the J segment 1 base; nucleotides outside the gene matches: 4. Germline V CDR1 and CDR2: SGHNT, YYREEE (reference sequence). This CDR3 comprises 14 residues. The CDR3 region has the DNA TGTGCCAGCGGGAGACAGGGGAACACCGGGGAGCTGTTTTTT. Its translation: CASGRQGNTGELFF.

A few counts support this clone. The chain is built from TRBV28 and TRBJ1-1; no definite D call. CDR1 is MDHEN and CDR2 is SYDVKM in the germline V gene. V dropped 5 bases and J dropped 1 base, with 14 bases sitting between them. The CDR3 is 15 amino acids. The CDR3 DNA follows: TGTGCCAGCAGTCCCCCGATTCAGACGAACACTGAAGCTTTCTTT. Its protein is CASSPPIQTNTEAFF. The variable domain in full, with the rest retrieved from reference TRBV28 and TRBJ1-1, is DVKVTQSSRYLVKRTGEKVFLECVQDMDHENMFWYRQDPGLGLRLIYFSYDVKMKEKGDIPEGYSVSREKKERFSLILESASTNQTSMYLCASSPPIQTNTEAFFGQGTRLTVV.

On this clone: In the same sample, other DNA sequences code for this CDR3. J is TRBJ2-7 and V is TRBV14, with unresolved D. This CDR3 has 11 amino acids. Germline CDR1 is SGHDN and CDR2 is FVKESK. Trimming took off 1 base at V and 2 bases at J, with 0 bases between the two ends. As DNA, the CDR3 is TGTGCCAGCAGCCAAGCCTACGAGCAGTACTTC. Amino acids: CASSQAYEQYF.

This rearrangement joins TRBV6-4 to TRBJ1-6, with D unclear. Germline V gene data show CDR1 as MRHNA and CDR2 as SNTAGT. The CDR3 is 14 amino acids. V was cut by 0 bases and J by 7 bases, with 7 bases left in between. The CDR3 protein is CASSDSSPNSPLHF. CDR3 coding DNA: TGTGCCAGCAGTGACTCGAGTCCCAATTCACCCCTCCACTTT.

The chain employs TRBV18 and TRBJ2-6, with 7 bases fitting TRBD1. With V trimmed by 3 bases and J by 2 bases, 7 bases remained unmatched. Per germline, CDR1 KGHSH and CDR2 LQKENI. The CDR3 consists of 17 residues. This CDR3 reads CASSPGTANTGANVLTF. Written as DNA, the CDR3 is TGTGCCAGCTCACCGGGGACAGCTAATACTGGGGCCAACGTCCTGACTTTC. The full variable domain, rest sourced from reference TRBV18 and TRBJ2-6, is NAGVMQNPRHLVRRRGQEARLRCSPMKGHSHVYWYRQLPEEGLKFMVYLQKENIIDESGMPKERFSAEFPKEGPSILRIQQVVRGDSAAYFCASSPGTANTGANVLTFGAGSRLTVL.

This rearrangement joins TRBV9 to TRBJ2-3, with a possible D match to TRBD2 (6 bases). Looked up from germline, CDR1 is SGDLS and CDR2 is YYNGEE. The V end was cut by 2 bases, the J end by 5 bases, with 9 bases between. CDR3 length: 13 amino acids. CDR3 in DNA: TGTGCCAGCAGCGTCGAAGCGGGAGATACGCAGTATTTT. It yields the protein CASSVEAGDTQYF.

This clone was seen more than once but under ten times. The chain combines TRBV28 with TRBJ1-5; D is undetermined. The CDR3 loop spans 14 amino acids. Germline CDR1 and CDR2: MDHEN and SYDVKM. Trimming cost V 7 bases and J 5 bases, with 15 bases left between them. CDR3 nucleotides: TGTGCCAGCACTCCCACCAGCGGGCATCAGCCCCAGCATTTT. As protein: CASTPTSGHQPQHF.

V is TRBV28 and J is TRBJ1-5; 9 nucleotides match TRBD1. The CDR3 contains 14 residues. V shed 7 bases, J shed 3 bases, and the junction held 4 bases outside the gene matches. The germline V gene encodes CDR1 MDHEN and CDR2 SYDVKM. The chain's CDR3 is CASKQQGANQPQHF. For the CDR3, the DNA is TGTGCCAGCAAACAACAGGGGGCCAATCAGCCCCAGCATTTT.

This clone was observed a few times. The V call is TRBV7-2, the J call TRBJ1-5; D is ambiguous. CDR3 length: 12 amino acids. Germline assignment: CDR1 SGHTA and CDR2 FQGNSA. Trimming removed 3 bases at V and 5 bases at J, with 5 bases between. CDR3 DNA sequence: TGTGCCAGCAGCTTCCCCGATCAGCCCCAGCATTTT. This codes for CASSFPDQPQHF.

A word on this clone: The CDR3 end shows no conserved phenylalanine or tryptophan, and so a read error is likely. Because the CDR3's place on the DNA is in doubt, the DNA is left out and the CDR3 is given as listed by TCRdb. The V call is TRBV1, the J call TRBJ2-7; the table's D call TRBD2 went unverified against the DNA. TRBV1 is a documented pseudogene. The CDR3 is 21 amino acids in total, end residues counted. CDR3 sequence: CTSSQESGRAEEGGSSHEQYL.

This sequence joins TRBV25-1 and TRBJ2-1, with D perhaps TRBD2 (5 bases). V was clipped by 4 bases and J by 0 bases, with 10 bases between them. Germline V CDR1 and CDR2: MGHDK, SYGVNS. The CDR3 covers 15 residues. Written as DNA, the CDR3 is TGTGCCAGCAGTGGGACTGATTACTCCTACAATGAGCAGTTCTTC. Protein sequence: CASSGTDYSYNEQFF.

V is TRBV28 and J is TRBJ2-2, with D hard to call. Trimming took 6 bases from V and 4 from J, leaving 24 bases between them. This CDR3 is 18 amino acids long. Germline V gene data show CDR1 as MDHEN and CDR2 as SYDVKM. CDR3 nucleotides: TGTGCCAGCAGCCTTACCCTCCTGGCCAGGCTTTCCACCGGGGAGCTGTTTTTT. Encoded protein: CASSLTLLARLSTGELFF. The full variable domain, its missing parts supplied by reference TRBV28 and TRBJ2-2, is DVKVTQSSRYLVKRTGEKVFLECVQDMDHENMFWYRQDPGLGLRLIYFSYDVKMKEKGDIPEGYSVSREKKERFSLILESASTNQTSMYLCASSLTLLARLSTGELFFGEGSRLTVL.

This clone was counted a single time. The chain links TRBV18 to TRBJ2-1; 12 bases are a match to TRBD2. This CDR3 is built from 18 residues. The J segment lost 4 bases and the V segment lost 4 bases, leaving 11 bases of the junction unmatched. The germline V gene has CDR1 KGHSH and CDR2 LQKENI. Written as DNA, the CDR3 is TGTGCCAGCTCACACCGGCAGAAGACTAGCGGGGGATACAATGAGCAGTTCTTC. Translated: CASSHRQKTSGGYNEQFF.

The rearrangement links TRBV5-5 to TRBJ1-3; D ambiguous. This CDR3 is 14 amino acids long. Germline lookup yields CDR1 SGHKS and CDR2 YYEKEE (reference sequence). Trimming shortened V by 3 bases and J by 0 bases, and 7 bases separated the two germline ends. CDR3 bases: TGTGCCAGCAGCTCGCCCAGCTCTGGAAACACCATATATTTT. Its translation: CASSSPSSGNTIYF.

The gene calls are TRBV27 and TRBJ1-1; tentatively, D is TRBD1 (6 bases). The CDR3 is 16 residues long. Germline V gene lookup returns CDR1 MNHEY and CDR2 SMNVEV (reference sequence). The CDR3 loop is CAANHSGQGSITEAFF. In DNA form, the CDR3 reads TGTGCAGCTAACCACAGCGGGCAGGGGTCCATAACTGAAGCTTTCTTT.

The DNA for the CDR3 is TGCAGCGTTGCGGTCTCGGCAGCCGGACGCTCCGAGCAGTACTTC. Protein sequence: CSVAVSAAGRSEQYF. This chain uses TRBV29-1 with TRBJ2-7, with D uncertain. Germline CDR1 reads SQVTM; CDR2 reads ANQGSEA. V was pared by 4 bases and J by 6 bases, with 22 bases between. The CDR3 consists of 15 residues.

The chain has TRBV6-1 and TRBJ1-2, with D hard to call. Germline-derived CDR1 and CDR2 are MNHNS and SASEGT. This CDR3 has 15 residues. Trimming left V 4 bases short and J 0 bases short, with 12 bases between. In nucleotides, the CDR3 is TGTGCCAGCAGTGTAACGACAAATTCTAACTATGGCTACACCTTC. Protein sequence: CASSVTTNSNYGYTF.

V usage is TRBV2 and J usage is TRBJ2-5, with 7 nucleotides matching TRBD1. From germline, CDR1 is SNHLY and CDR2 FYNNEI. This CDR3 contains 15 residues. With V trimmed by 7 bases and J by 1 base, 9 bases remained unmatched. CDR3 sequence reads: CASTRESGGQETQYF. For the CDR3, the DNA is TGTGCCAGCACCAGGGAGTCAGGGGGCCAAGAGACCCAGTACTTC.

This clone was counted only a few times. The V call is TRBV6-1, the J call TRBJ1-1; the match to TRBD1 covers 9 bases. There are 15 residues in the CDR3. V lost 4 bases and J lost 1; bases outside the gene matches: 4. Germline CDR1 reads MNHNS; CDR2 reads SASEGT. This CDR3 is CASSAGTGQNTEAFF. Here the CDR3 DNA reads TGTGCCAGCAGTGCCGGGACAGGGCAGAACACTGAAGCTTTCTTT.

In the case of this clone: This clone may be a read error of a much larger clone one base away. The CDR3 sequence: CASGYSYTEAFF. The CDR3 nucleotides are TGTGCCAGCGGTTACTCCTACACTGAAGCTTTCTTT. The chain is built from TRBV6-6 and TRBJ1-1, with D hard to call. From germline, CDR1 is MNHNY and CDR2 SVGAGI (reference sequence). The CDR3 length is 12 residues.

This chain uses TRBV5-5 with TRBJ2-7; D remains unclear. Trimming removed 0 bases from V and 4 bases from J, with 8 bases in between. CDR3 length equals 13 residues. Per the germline V gene, CDR1 is SGHKS and CDR2 is YYEKEE (reference sequence). CDR3 in amino acids: CASSLEPRYEQYF. The CDR3 region has the DNA TGTGCCAGCAGCTTGGAGCCTAGATACGAGCAGTACTTC.

This clone was seen a handful of times. The genes are TRBV28 and TRBJ1-4; D gene uncertain. Per germline, CDR1 MDHEN and CDR2 SYDVKM. Trimming removed 3 bases at V and 5 bases at J, with 13 bases between. The CDR3 is 15 amino acids. The DNA of the CDR3 is TGTGCCAGCAGTTTCCCAACCGGGAACAATGAAAAACTGTTTTTT. Amino acid sequence: CASSFPTGNNEKLFF.

V gene TRBV19 combines with J gene TRBJ2-2; a weak D match, TRBD1 (6 bases). The V end lost 3 bases, the J end lost 1 base, and 6 bases lay between the germline ends. The length of the CDR3 is 14 residues. The V gene's germline CDR1 is LNHDA and CDR2 SQIVND (reference sequence). This CDR3 is CASSMGQNTGELFF. For the CDR3, the DNA is TGTGCCAGTAGTATGGGACAGAACACCGGGGAGCTGTTTTTT.

About this clone itself: Different DNA sequences within this sample yield the same CDR3. V and J are TRBV18 and TRBJ2-7; D uncertain. The V end was cut by 6 bases, the J end by 0 bases, with 12 bases between. The CDR3 is 14 residues long. Germline V gene lookup returns CDR1 KGHSH and CDR2 LQKENI. The CDR3 nucleotides read TGTGCCAGCTCCCCGCCCAGCGTCTCCTACGAGCAGTACTTC. It yields the protein CASSPPSVSYEQYF.